The source of this TCR beta chain is a study of shared clonotypes between healthy human individuals. Study details: Three plates each covered CD4 naive and memory; CD8 naive two, CD8 memory one. Regarding the study as a whole: Roughly 4.7% was the fraction of naive CD4 clonotypes found shared across a few donors.

The CDR3 spans 14 residues. The germline gives CDR1 SGDLS, CDR2 YYNGEE. Unmatched junction bases numbered 4, after V lost 4 bases and J lost 1 base. Regarding this clone: What it binds is not known.

Negatively enriched CD4+ T cells were divided by CD45RA into naive and memory. Roughly 210 ng DNA, tens of thousands of T cell genomes, went into each sorted-subset replicate PCR. The repertoire was sequenced with immunoSEQ multiplex PCR; TCRdb's copy has only in-frame clones and lacks some. The sample includes about 2.3 million clones, just under 95% of them seen just once. The sample taken for sequencing was naive CD4+ T cells from PBMCs. Indicated subset: CD45RA+ positively selected. V and J are TRBV9 and TRBJ2-7; 8 bases align to TRBD1. The sequence was obtained from a man younger than 30 in good health. Some clones in this sample may be carry-over from other donors' samples. The chain's CDR3 is CASSRGQVSYEQYF. CDR3 bases: TGTGCCAGCAGCAGGGGACAGGTATCCTACGAGCAGTACTTC.